Listed here are 18 T cell receptor beta chains from one sample, sequenced in a study of PD-1 blockade in classical Hodgkin lymphoma. Each patient's relapse followed autologous stem cell transplantation, and brentuximab vedotin exposure varied. Starting with thawed PBMCs, CD4+ T cells were purified by magnetic negative selection. Repertoires were generated with immunoSEQ multiplex PCR, while TCRdb's copy carries only in-frame clones and drops some. The sample carries 6,700 or so clones, about four fifths recorded once. This specimen was CD4+ T cells from blood, taken at baseline. The receptors stem from a human donor with classical Hodgkin lymphoma.

This chain links TRBV6-5 with TRBJ2-5; TRBD2 matches 11 bases. The CDR3 extends over 15 amino acids. The trim removed 6 bases at V and 5 bases at J, leaving 8 bases unmatched. The germline CDR1 and CDR2 sequences are MNHEY and SVGAGI. As DNA, the CDR3 is TGTGCCAGCAGCCATAGCGGGGGGGCCATCGAGACCCAGTACTTC. This encodes CASSHSGGAIETQYF.

This chain's CDR3 is CASMPGGNYGYTF. CDR3 nucleotides: TGTGCCAGCATGCCAGGAGGGAACTATGGCTACACCTTC. The V gene is TRBV6-5, the J gene TRBJ1-2; no clear D. Per the germline V gene, CDR1 is MNHEY and CDR2 is SVGAGI. The CDR3 loop spans 13 amino acids. Deletions cut 7 bases from V and 2 bases from J, with 11 bases between.

V is TRBV7-9 and J is TRBJ1-6, with D unresolved. CDR3 length: 15 residues. Germline V CDR1 and CDR2: SEHNR, FQNEAQ (reference sequence). V was shortened by 6 bases and J by 8 bases, with 17 bases between the two germline ends. The CDR3 loop reads CASSRLRSMDSPLHF. CDR3 DNA sequence: TGTGCCAGCAGTCGACTCAGGTCTATGGATTCACCCCTCCACTTT.

Only a few counts were recorded for this clone. The gene calls are TRBV2 and TRBJ1-2, with TRBD1 matching 11 bases. Germline V CDR1 and CDR2: SNHLY, FYNNEI. Unmatched junction bases numbered 4, after V lost 5 bases and J lost 8 bases. The CDR3 totals 13 residues. CDR3 protein: CASSWTGGSGYTF. DNA for the CDR3: TGTGCCAGCAGTTGGACAGGGGGCTCCGGCTACACCTTC.

This sequence joins TRBV10-3 and TRBJ2-7; D may match TRBD1 or TRBD2 (5 bases each). Trimming took 4 bases from V and 4 from J, leaving 8 bases between them. Germline values: CDR1 ENHRY, CDR2 SYGVKD. The CDR3 is made up of 12 amino acids. The CDR3 nucleotides are TGTGCCATCAGTGGGGACGGTTACGAGCAGTACTTC. As protein: CAISGDGYEQYF.

The rearrangement links TRBV11-3 to TRBJ2-7; possibly TRBD1 or TRBD2 for D (7 bases each). V lost 5 bases and J lost 1, with 18 bases in between. Germline lookup yields CDR1 SGHNT and CDR2 YENEEA. The CDR3 length is 16 residues. The chain's CDR3 is CASSPGGGGSSYEQYF. In nucleotides, the CDR3 is TGTGCCAGCAGCCCCGGGGGAGGGGGCAGTTCCTACGAGCAGTACTTC.

The rearrangement links TRBV9 to TRBJ1-3; D gene ambiguous. Germline loops: CDR1 SGDLS, CDR2 YYNGEE. V lost 0 bases, J lost 0 bases, and 10 bases lay in between. The CDR3 runs to 16 residues. The CDR3 DNA follows: TGTGCCAGCAGCGTAGGGGCGGGAAACTCTGGAAACACCATATATTTT. Amino acids: CASSVGAGNSGNTIYF.

The chain is built from TRBV19 and TRBJ1-5; 11 bases fit TRBD1. The CDR3 spans 14 residues. Per germline, CDR1 LNHDA and CDR2 SQIVND (reference sequence). After removal of 6 bases from V and 6 bases from J, the junction contained 4 bases not matched to a gene. CDR3 sequence: CASRGTGGIQPQHF. The CDR3 DNA reads as TGTGCCAGTAGGGGGACAGGGGGAATTCAGCCCCAGCATTTT.

The chain combines TRBV27 with TRBJ2-7; unclear D gene. The CDR3 has 15 residues. The germline V gene has CDR1 MNHEY and CDR2 SMNVEV (reference sequence). The ends were cut back, 3 bases at V and 5 bases at J, with 17 bases in the middle. CDR3 nucleotides: TGTGCCAGCAGTTTCCGGACGCCCCCCGCGGACGAGCAGTACTTC. Residues: CASSFRTPPADEQYF.

The chain combines TRBV11-1 with TRBJ2-1; D is tentatively TRBD1 or TRBD2 (5 bases each). Trimming left V 3 bases short and J 6 bases short, with 9 bases between. The germline gives CDR1 SGHAT, CDR2 FQDESV (reference sequence). The CDR3 spans 13 residues. The CDR3 DNA reads as TGTGCCAGCAGCTTCGGGGCTACCAATGAGCAGTTCTTC. Protein product: CASSFGATNEQFF.

The rearrangement joins TRBV7-2 to TRBJ2-7; D ambiguous. Germline V CDR1 and CDR2: SGHTA, FQGNSA. V lost 2 bases and J lost 7, with 12 bases in between. CDR3 length: 13 residues. The CDR3 spells CASSLYSENEQYF. CDR3 sequence (DNA): TGTGCCAGCAGCTTATACTCGGAAAATGAGCAGTACTTC.

This rearrangement joins TRBV7-2 to TRBJ2-7; D not certain. The germline V and J ends were trimmed by 8 bases and 3 bases, with 14 bases remaining between them. Germline V gives CDR1 SGHTA, CDR2 FQGNSA. The CDR3 runs to 13 residues. In nucleotides, the CDR3 is TGTGCCAGCTCTAAGCCTGTACTCTACGAGCAGTACTTC. Translation: CASSKPVLYEQYF.

V usage is TRBV9 and J usage is TRBJ1-4; D possibly corresponds to TRBD1 (5 bases). V was clipped by 0 bases and J by 6 bases, with 12 bases between them. CDR1 and CDR2 (germline): SGDLS, YYNGEE. The CDR3 loop spans 15 amino acids. CDR3 amino acids: CASSVEWGGDEKLFF. The CDR3 coding sequence is TGTGCCAGCAGCGTAGAATGGGGCGGAGATGAAAAACTGTTTTTT.

V is TRBV30 and J is TRBJ1-5, with 8 positions matching TRBD1. In germline, CDR1 is GTSNPN, CDR2 SVGIG (reference sequence). The CDR3 contains 15 residues. V lost 3 bases and J lost 5; bases outside the gene matches: 9. DNA of the CDR3: TGTGCCTGGAGGACCCGGGACAGGCCTTATCAGCCCCAGCATTTT. Translating gives CAWRTRDRPYQPQHF. Combining the CDR3 with reference TRBV30 and TRBJ1-5 gives the whole variable domain SQTIHQWPATLVQPVGSPLSLECTVEGTSNPNLYWYRQAAGRGLQLLFYSVGIGQISSEVPQNLSASRPQDRQFILSSKKLLLSDSGFYLCAWRTRDRPYQPQHFGDGTRLSIL.

This clone came up once. The chain has TRBV10-1 and TRBJ2-2; the D is unclear. Germline V gene sequence: CDR1 WNHNN, CDR2 SYGVQD (reference sequence). Trimming took 6 bases from V and 1 from J, leaving 9 bases between them. CDR3 length equals 14 residues. The CDR3 nucleotides read TGCGCCAGCAGCCCTCATTGGAACACCGGGGAGCTGTTTTTT. Protein sequence: CASSPHWNTGELFF.

This clone was seen a single time. The chain carries TRBV7-9 and TRBJ2-7; D is perhaps TRBD1 (6 bases). Germline-derived CDR1 and CDR2 are SEHNR and FQNEAQ (reference sequence). V lost 5 bases and J lost 4, with 30 bases in between. The CDR3 covers 19 residues. The CDR3 loop reads CASSLRNLTLANTGYEQYF. CDR3 DNA: TGTGCCAGCAGCCTTCGAAATTTGACCTTAGCCAATACAGGGTACGAGCAGTACTTC.

The CDR3 nucleotides are TGTGCCAGCAGTCCCCGGGACAGGGTGAATCAGCCCCAGCATTTT. It yields the protein CASSPRDRVNQPQHF. The J gene is TRBJ1-5, the V gene TRBV27; 9 bases line up with TRBD1. Germline CDR1 is MNHEY and CDR2 is SMNVEV (reference sequence). CDR3 size: 15 residues. The ends lost 5 bases at V and 4 bases at J; junction bases unmatched: 6.

J is TRBJ1-1 and V is TRBV28; D is unclear. V was pared by 5 bases and J by 11 bases, with 15 bases between. Germline V CDR1 and CDR2: MDHEN, SYDVKM. The CDR3 length is 12 residues. In DNA, the CDR3 is TGTGCCAGCAGTCTTCCCACAAGGTTTGCTTTCTTT. Its translation is CASSLPTRFAFF. The full variable domain, in which reference TRBV28 and TRBJ1-1 provide the parts outside the CDR3, is DVKVTQSSRYLVKRTGEKVFLECVQDMDHENMFWYRQDPGLGLRLIYFSYDVKMKEKGDIPEGYSVSREKKERFSLILESASTNQTSMYLCASSLPTRFAFFGQGTRLTVV.